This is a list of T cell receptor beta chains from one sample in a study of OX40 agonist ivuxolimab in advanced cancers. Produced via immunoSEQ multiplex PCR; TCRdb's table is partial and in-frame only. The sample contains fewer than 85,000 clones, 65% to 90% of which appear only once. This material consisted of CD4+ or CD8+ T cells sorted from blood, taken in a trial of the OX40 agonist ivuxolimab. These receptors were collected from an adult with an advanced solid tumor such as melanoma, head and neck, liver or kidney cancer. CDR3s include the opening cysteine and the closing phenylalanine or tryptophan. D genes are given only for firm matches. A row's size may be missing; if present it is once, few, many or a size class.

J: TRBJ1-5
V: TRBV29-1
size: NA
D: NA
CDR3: CRLPQRPDSNQPQHF
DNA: TGCAGACTTCCACAGCGTCCAGATAGCAATCAGCCCCAGCATTTT

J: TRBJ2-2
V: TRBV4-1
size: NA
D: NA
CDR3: CASSRGWATGELFF
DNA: TGCGCCAGCAGCAGGGGTTGGGCCACCGGGGAGCTGTTTTTT

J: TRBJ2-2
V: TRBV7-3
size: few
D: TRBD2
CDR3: CASSSSGTRGGELFF
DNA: TGTGCCAGCAGCTCTTCCGGGACTAGGGGCGGGGAGCTGTTTTTT

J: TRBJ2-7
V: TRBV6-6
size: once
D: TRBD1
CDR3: CASRFDRGVGPYEQYF
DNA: TGTGCCAGCAGATTTGACAGGGGAGTAGGCCCCTACGAGCAGTACTTC

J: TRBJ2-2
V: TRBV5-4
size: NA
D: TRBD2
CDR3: CASSLGGTSRTGELFF
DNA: TGTGCCAGCAGCCTGGGTGGGACTAGCAGAACCGGGGAGCTGTTTTTT

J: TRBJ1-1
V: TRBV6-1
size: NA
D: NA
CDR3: CASRVGRGLNTEAFF
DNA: TGTGCCAGCAGGGTGGGTAGGGGCCTCAACACTGAAGCTTTCTTT

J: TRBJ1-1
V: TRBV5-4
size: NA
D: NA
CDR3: CASSLGGLTVRIDLRF
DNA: TGTGCCAGCAGTCTCGGGGGGCTTACAGTGCGAATTGATCTCCGGTTT

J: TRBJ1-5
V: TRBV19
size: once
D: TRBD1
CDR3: CASSPWDRGTNQPQHF
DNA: TGTGCCAGTAGTCCCTGGGACAGGGGGACCAATCAGCCCCAGCATTTT

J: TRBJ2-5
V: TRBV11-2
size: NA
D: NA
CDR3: CASSLDGPFGETQYF
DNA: TGTGCCAGCAGCTTAGATGGACCCTTCGGAGAGACCCAGTACTTC

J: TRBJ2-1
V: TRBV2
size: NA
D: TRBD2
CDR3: CASSEVGGGAFSEQFF
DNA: TGTGCCAGCAGTGAAGTAGGCGGGGGGGCCTTTAGTGAGCAGTTCTTC

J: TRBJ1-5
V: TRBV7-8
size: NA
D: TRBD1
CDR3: CASSYGTGYQPQHF
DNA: TGTGCCAGCAGTTACGGGACAGGGTATCAGCCCCAGCATTTT

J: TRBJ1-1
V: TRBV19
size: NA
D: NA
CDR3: CASSGPQRNTEAFF
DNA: TGTGCCAGTAGTGGGCCCCAAAGGAACACTGAAGCTTTCTTT

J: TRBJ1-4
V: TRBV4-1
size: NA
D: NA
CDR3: CASSQGLGGGSEKLFF
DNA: TGCGCCAGCAGCCAAGGTTTGGGGGGCGGGAGTGAAAAACTGTTTTTT

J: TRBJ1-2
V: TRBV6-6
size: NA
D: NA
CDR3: CASSVQGINYGYTF
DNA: TGTGCCAGCAGTGTACAGGGCATTAACTATGGCTACACCTTC

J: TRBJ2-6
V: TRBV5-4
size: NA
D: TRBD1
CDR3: CASSRDRGGSSGANVLTF
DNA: TGTGCCAGCAGCCGGGACAGGGGAGGTTCCTCTGGGGCCAACGTCCTGACTTTC

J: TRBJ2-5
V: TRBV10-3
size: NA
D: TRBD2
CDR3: CAIGGAGGVGGTQYF
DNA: TGTGCCATCGGGGGAGCGGGGGGCGTGGGAGGGACCCAGTACTTC

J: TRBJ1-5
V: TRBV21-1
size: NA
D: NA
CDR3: CASSHPRQGPNSNQPQHF
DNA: TGTGCCAGCAGCCATCCTAGACAGGGGCCCAATAGCAATCAGCCCCAGCATTTT

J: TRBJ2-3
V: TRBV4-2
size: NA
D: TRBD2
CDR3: CASSQGLAGVADTQYF
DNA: TGTGCCAGCAGCCAAGGTCTAGCGGGAGTGGCAGATACGCAGTATTTT

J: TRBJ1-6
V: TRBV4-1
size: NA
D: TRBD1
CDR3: CASSLTPGQGSSYNSPLHF
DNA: TGCGCCAGCAGCCTTACACCGGGACAGGGAAGTTCCTATAATTCACCCCTCCACTTT

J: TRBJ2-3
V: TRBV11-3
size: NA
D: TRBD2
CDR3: CASSTGLAGTTDTQYF
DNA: TGTGCCAGCAGCACGGGACTAGCGGGAACCACAGATACGCAGTATTTT

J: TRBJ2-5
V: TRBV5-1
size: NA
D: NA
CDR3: CASSLWTTEGETQYF
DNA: TGCGCCAGCAGCTTGTGGACGACCGAGGGGGAGACCCAGTACTTC

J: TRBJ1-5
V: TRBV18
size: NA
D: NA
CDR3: CASSPMTSDGQPQHF
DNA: TGTGCCAGCTCACCAATGACTAGTGACGGGCAGCCCCAGCATTTT

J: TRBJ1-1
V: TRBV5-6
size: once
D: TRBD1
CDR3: CASSRSTGGDTEAFF
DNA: TGTGCCAGCAGCCGCTCGACAGGGGGGGACACTGAAGCTTTCTTT

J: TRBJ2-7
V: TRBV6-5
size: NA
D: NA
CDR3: CASSYSGGSSYEQYF
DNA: TGTGCCAGCAGTTACTCGGGTGGGAGCTCCTACGAGCAGTACTTC

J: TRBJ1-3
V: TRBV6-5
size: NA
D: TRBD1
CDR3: CASQGAGGNTIYF
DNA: TGTGCCAGTCAGGGGGCAGGTGGAAACACCATATATTTT

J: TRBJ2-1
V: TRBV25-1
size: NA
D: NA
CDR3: CASSEGGPSSYNEQFF
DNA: TGTGCCAGCAGTGAAGGGGGACCAAGCTCCTACAATGAGCAGTTCTTC

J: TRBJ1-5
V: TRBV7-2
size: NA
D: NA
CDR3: CASSSDGGQPQHF
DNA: TGTGCCAGCAGCTCAGACGGGGGTCAGCCCCAGCATTTT

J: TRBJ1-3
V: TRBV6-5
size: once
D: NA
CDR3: CASSYDHSGNTIYF
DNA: TGTGCCAGCAGTTATGATCACTCTGGAAACACCATATATTTT

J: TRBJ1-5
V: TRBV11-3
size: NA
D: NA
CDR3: CASHPPKTEGVSNQPQHF
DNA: TGTGCCAGCCACCCCCCTAAAACGGAGGGGGTGAGCAATCAGCCCCAGCATTTT

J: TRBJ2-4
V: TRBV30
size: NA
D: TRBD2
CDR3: CAWRASGIAKNIQYF
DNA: TGTGCCTGGAGGGCTAGCGGTATAGCCAAAAACATTCAGTACTTC

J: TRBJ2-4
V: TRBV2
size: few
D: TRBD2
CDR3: CASSDRGIAGGIAKNIQYF
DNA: TGTGCCAGCAGTGACAGGGGGATAGCGGGAGGGATTGCCAAAAACATTCAGTACTTC

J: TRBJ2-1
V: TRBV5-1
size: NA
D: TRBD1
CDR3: CASSLNLPGQSPEQFF
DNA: TGCGCCAGCAGTCTTAATCTACCGGGACAGTCGCCCGAGCAGTTCTTC

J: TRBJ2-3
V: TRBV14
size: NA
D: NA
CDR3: CASSQFLTDTQYF
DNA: TGTGCCAGCAGCCAGTTCCTGACAGATACGCAGTATTTT

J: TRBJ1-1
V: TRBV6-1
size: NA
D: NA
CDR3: CASIGRTNTEAFF
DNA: TGTGCCAGCATAGGGCGGACAAACACTGAAGCTTTCTTT

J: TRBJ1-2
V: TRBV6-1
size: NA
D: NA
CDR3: CASSAWGDGYTF
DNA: TGTGCCAGCAGTGCATGGGGGGATGGCTACACCTTC

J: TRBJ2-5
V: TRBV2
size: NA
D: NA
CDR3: CASSELQQETQYF
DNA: TGTGCCAGCAGTGAACTACAGCAAGAGACCCAGTACTTC

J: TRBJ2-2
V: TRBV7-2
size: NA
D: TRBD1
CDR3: CASSYRTGRSTGELFF
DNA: TGTGCCAGCAGTTATAGGACAGGTCGGAGCACCGGGGAGCTGTTTTTT

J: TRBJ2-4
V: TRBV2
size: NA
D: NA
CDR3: CASTRQDLAKNIQYF
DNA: TGTGCCAGCACCAGACAGGATTTAGCCAAAAACATTCAGTACTTC

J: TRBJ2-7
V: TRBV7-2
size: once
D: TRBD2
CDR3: CASSTRWTSRGYEQYF
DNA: TGTGCCAGCAGCACGCGATGGACTAGCCGAGGCTACGAGCAGTACTTC

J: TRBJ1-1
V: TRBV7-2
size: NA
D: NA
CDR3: CASSLAPVNTEAFF
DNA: TGTGCCAGCAGCCTAGCCCCAGTGAACACTGAAGCTTTCTTT

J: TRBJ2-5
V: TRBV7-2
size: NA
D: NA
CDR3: CASSLDSGSRGTQYF
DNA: TGTGCCAGCAGCTTGGACAGCGGATCTCGGGGGACCCAGTACTTC

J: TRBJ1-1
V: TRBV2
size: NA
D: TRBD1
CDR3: CASSEYRGPAEAFF
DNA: TGTGCCAGCAGTGAATATAGGGGGCCTGCTGAAGCTTTCTTT

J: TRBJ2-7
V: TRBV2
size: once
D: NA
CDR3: CASSEGEVYEQYF
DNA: TGTGCCAGCAGTGAAGGGGAGGTCTACGAGCAGTACTTC

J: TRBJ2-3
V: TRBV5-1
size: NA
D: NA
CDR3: CASSLSTDTQYF
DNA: TGCGCCAGCAGCTTGAGCACAGATACGCAGTATTTT

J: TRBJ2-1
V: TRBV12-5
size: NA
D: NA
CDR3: CASGLARGSEQFF
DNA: TGTGCTAGTGGTTTGGCCCGAGGCAGTGAGCAGTTCTTC

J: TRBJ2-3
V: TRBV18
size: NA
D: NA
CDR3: CASSPGQGAADTQYF
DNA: TGTGCCAGCTCACCAGGGCAGGGAGCGGCAGATACGCAGTATTTT

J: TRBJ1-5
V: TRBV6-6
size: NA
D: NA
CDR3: CASSGHPGPGQPQHF
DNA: TGTGCCAGCAGTGGTCACCCCGGACCGGGACAGCCCCAGCATTTT

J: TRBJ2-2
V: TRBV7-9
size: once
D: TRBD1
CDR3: CAIRQGAFNTGELFF
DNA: TGTGCCATTCGACAGGGGGCTTTTAACACCGGGGAGCTGTTTTTT

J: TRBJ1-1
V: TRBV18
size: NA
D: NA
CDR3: CASSPPSVGPNTEAFF
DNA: TGTGCCAGCTCACCACCGTCGGTAGGACCGAACACTGAAGCTTTCTTT

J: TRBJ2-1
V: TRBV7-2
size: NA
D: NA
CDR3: CASRLPGSPYNEQFF
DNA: TGTGCCAGCAGACTTCCAGGCAGCCCCTACAATGAGCAGTTCTTC

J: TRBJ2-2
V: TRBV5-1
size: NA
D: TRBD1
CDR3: CASSARPGTGSGELFF
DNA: TGCGCCAGCAGCGCCCGTCCCGGGACAGGGTCCGGGGAGCTGTTTTTT

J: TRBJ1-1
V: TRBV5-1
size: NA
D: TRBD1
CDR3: CASSLDRASNTEAFF
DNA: TGCGCCAGCAGCCTCGACAGGGCCTCGAACACTGAAGCTTTCTTT